The rows below give T cell receptor beta chains drawn from one sample of a study of blood T cell repertoires in COVID-19. Some clones are missing from TCRdb's copy, which holds only in-frame ones; the method was immunoSEQ multiplex PCR. The table shows approximately 94,000 clones, with approximately 80% occurring only once. Sequenced: peripheral blood. These receptors all come from a man in his 60s with acute or convalescent COVID-19. The CDR3 runs from the conserved cysteine through the conserved F or W. D genes are given only for firm matches. Clone sizes are given selectively: once, few, many, or a class where the clone is expanded.

>.|.|TRBV6-5|12|TRBJ1-5
TGTGCCAGCAGTTACAGGGAGCAGCCCCAGCATTTT
CASSYREQPQHF
>.|.|TRBV7-2|15|TRBJ2-7
TGTGCCAGCAGCTTAGCGGAGAGTTTCACCTACGAGCAGTACTTC
CASSLAESFTYEQYF
>.|.|TRBV6-5|13|TRBJ2-5
TGTGCCAGCAGAAAGGGACTGTTTGAGACCCAGTACTTC
CASRKGLFETQYF
>.|TRBD1|TRBV6-5|14|TRBJ1-1
TGTGCCAGCAGTTACAGCGACAGGGCCACTGAAGCTTTCTTT
CASSYSDRATEAFF
>.|TRBD1|TRBV19|14|TRBJ1-2
TGTGCCAGTAGTACCTCATCGACAGGGAATGGCTACACCTTC
CASSTSSTGNGYTF
>.|.|TRBV28|15|TRBJ1-5
TGTGCCAGCAGTTTACCCAGGGGTAGCAATCAGCCCCAGCATTTT
CASSLPRGSNQPQHF
>.|.|TRBV5-1|16|TRBJ1-6
TGCGCCAGCAGACAACAGGGTTTGTCCTATAATTCACCCCTCCACTTT
CASRQQGLSYNSPLHF
>.|TRBD2|TRBV4-3|17|TRBJ2-2
TGCGCCAGCAGCCAAGGGAGCGCGGGGGGTTGGACCGGGGAGCTGTTTTTT
CASSQGSAGGWTGELFF
>.|.|TRBV13|14|TRBJ2-1
TGTGCCAGCAGCCCATGGACAGACACCAATGAGCAGTTCTTC
CASSPWTDTNEQFF
>.|.|TRBV11-3|12|TRBJ2-1
TGTGCCAGCAGCCACGGGGTGGATGAGCAGTTCTTC
CASSHGVDEQFF
>.|TRBD2|TRBV3-1/TRBV3-2|15|TRBJ2-1
TGTGCCAGCAGCTCCGGGACTAGCGGTTACAATGAGCAGTTCTTC
CASSSGTSGYNEQFF
>.|TRBD2|TRBV14|17|TRBJ2-1
TGTGCCAGCAGCCATACCATAGCGGGGGTGCGTGTAAATGAGCAGTTCTTC
CASSHTIAGVRVNEQFF
>once|TRBD2|TRBV9|16|TRBJ2-3
TGTGCCAGCAGCGTAGGGGCGGGGGTCTCATCAGATACGCAGTATTTT
CASSVGAGVSSDTQYF
>once|TRBD2|TRBV7-3|16|TRBJ2-2
TGTGCCAGCAGCCAAAGAGCGGGGGGTAACACCGGGGAGCTGTTTTTT
CASSQRAGGNTGELFF
>.|.|TRBV18|13|TRBJ1-1
TGTGCCAGCTCACCGACGGGGAACACTGAAGCTTTCTTT
CASSPTGNTEAFF
>once|TRBD2|TRBV28|18|TRBJ2-7
TGTGCCAGCAGTTTGCCCCCCCCGTCGGGGGGAGTGCAATACGAGCAGTACTTC
CASSLPPPSGGVQYEQYF
>.|TRBD1|TRBV28|15|TRBJ2-3
TGTGCCAGCAGTGAACCGACAGGGGGCACAGATACGCAGTATTTT
CASSEPTGGTDTQYF
>.|.|TRBV19|16|TRBJ2-6
TGTGCCAGTAGCGAGGGGGGGTTCTCTGGGGCCAACGTCCTGACTTTC
CASSEGGFSGANVLTF
>.|.|TRBV7-2|16|TRBJ2-7
TGTGCCAGCAGCTTAGCGATACAGCCCCGGGGCTACGAGCAGTACTTC
CASSLAIQPRGYEQYF
>.|TRBD1|TRBV6-2/TRBV6-3|16|TRBJ2-3
TGTGCCAGCAGTTACCGCCGGGACAGGGTGACAGATACGCAGTATTTT
CASSYRRDRVTDTQYF
>.|TRBD1|TRBV2|14|TRBJ1-1
TGTGCCAGCAGTAGACAGGGGGCTGTAACTGAAGCTTTCTTT
CASSRQGAVTEAFF
>.|.|TRBV12-3/TRBV12-4|12|TRBJ1-3
.
CASSFGQGSRYF
>once|TRBD1|TRBV13|16|TRBJ2-5
TGTGCCAGCAGCCTCAGGTCCGGGGACAGGGGGGAGACCCAGTACTTC
CASSLRSGDRGETQYF
>once|.|TRBV6-5|13|TRBJ1-5
TGTGCCAGCAGTCCGGGGGTCGGGCAGCCCCAGCATTTT
CASSPGVGQPQHF
>.|.|TRBV6-2/TRBV6-3|12|TRBJ1-2
TGTGCCAGCAGTTCCCCAAGAGGCGGCTACACCTTC
CASSSPRGGYTF
>once|TRBD1|TRBV7-2|17|TRBJ2-5
TGTGCCAGCAGCTTAGTTACCAAATGGGGACAGCAAGAGACCCAGTACTTC
CASSLVTKWGQQETQYF
>once|.|TRBV9|12|TRBJ2-2
TGTGCCAGCAGCGTATCGGCCGGGGAGCTGTTTTTT
CASSVSAGELFF
>.|.|TRBV30|12|TRBJ1-2
TGTGCCTGGAGTCCAGGGATTGGGGGCTACACCTTC
CAWSPGIGGYTF
>.|.|TRBV7-2|14|TRBJ1-5
TGTGCCAGCAGCTTAGGGTTAGTTGATCAGCCCCAGCATTTT
CASSLGLVDQPQHF
>.|TRBD1|TRBV5-6|16|TRBJ1-2
TGTGCCAGCAGCTTGGGAAGGGACAGGGCTAACTATGGCTACACCTTC
CASSLGRDRANYGYTF
>.|TRBD1|TRBV14|13|TRBJ1-1
TGTGCCAGCAGTCGGACAGGGGGGACTGAAGCTTTCTTT
CASSRTGGTEAFF
>.|.|TRBV6-5|14|TRBJ1-1
TGTGCCAGCAGGAAAAGGGGGGGGGCCCCTGAAGCTTTCTTT
CASRKRGGAPEAFF
>.|.|TRBV7-3|13|TRBJ1-1
TGTGCCAGCAGCTCAGGACAGAACACTGAAGCTTTCTTT
CASSSGQNTEAFF
>.|TRBD1|TRBV5-1|14|TRBJ2-5
TGCGCCAGCAGCCTGGGACAGTTACAAGAGACCCAGTACTTC
CASSLGQLQETQYF
>.|TRBD2|TRBV5-4|15|TRBJ2-3
TGTGCCAGCAGCTTGGCGGGGGGTTGGGGAGATACGCAGTATTTT
CASSLAGGWGDTQYF
>.|TRBD2|TRBV3-1/TRBV3-2|17|TRBJ2-5
TGTGCCAGCAGCCAAGTTGGTCGGACTAGCGGGGAAAAGACCCAGTACTTC
CASSQVGRTSGEKTQYF
>once|.|TRBV15|16|TRBJ1-5
TGTGCCACCAGCCTCTTTGCGGGACGGGACAATCAGCCCCAGCATTTT
CATSLFAGRDNQPQHF
>few|TRBD1|TRBV28|11|TRBJ1-1
TGTGCCACTACACAGGGGGGGAGGGCTTTCTTT
CATTQGGRAFF
>once|TRBD1|TRBV19|16|TRBJ1-5
TGTGCCAGTAGTACCCCAAGGCAGGGGGCGAAGCAGCCCCAGCATTTT
CASSTPRQGAKQPQHF
>.|.|TRBV6-2/TRBV6-3|15|TRBJ1-5
TGTGCCAGCAGTTACGCCGCGGCGAGGGCTCAGCCCCAGCATTTT
CASSYAAARAQPQHF
>.|TRBD1|TRBV6-5|15|TRBJ1-2
TGTGCCAGCAGTTTGGGGACAGGGGGTCACTATGGCTACACCTTC
CASSLGTGGHYGYTF
>few|.|TRBV6-5|14|TRBJ1-5
TGTGCCAGCAGTTTGGGGGCCAGCAATCAGCCCCAGCATTTT
CASSLGASNQPQHF
>.|TRBD1|TRBV7-2|15|TRBJ2-3
TGTGCCAGCAGCTTGGACGGACAGGGGAGATATACGCAGTATTTT
CASSLDGQGRYTQYF
>.|.|TRBV4-3|17|TRBJ1-2
TGCGCCAGCAGCCAAGTCGGGAGGGATTCCCGAGGCCAGGGCTACACCTTC
CASSQVGRDSRGQGYTF
>.|.|TRBV9|16|TRBJ2-3
TGTGCCAGCAGCGTAGCTGGGGGCCCTAGCACAGATACGCAGTATTTT
CASSVAGGPSTDTQYF
>.|TRBD1|TRBV7-2|15|TRBJ1-4
TGTGCCAGCAGCTATGCTCAGGGGGCGGGGGAAAAACTGTTTTTT
CASSYAQGAGEKLFF
>.|.|TRBV12-3/TRBV12-4|13|TRBJ1-2
TGTGCCAGCAGTGGAGGGGAAACGAATGGCTACACCTTC
CASSGGETNGYTF
>.|.|TRBV19|15|TRBJ1-4
TGTGCCAGTAGTATAGCCACCAGGGCTAATGAAAAACTGTTTTTT
CASSIATRANEKLFF
>.|.|TRBV2|13|TRBJ2-2
TGTGCCAGCAGTACTAGAAGGGACGGGGAGCTGTTTTTT
CASSTRRDGELFF
>.|.|TRBV18|13|TRBJ1-1
TGTGCCAGCTCACCCCACTTGGACACTGAAGCTTTCTTT
CASSPHLDTEAFF
>.|.|TRBV5-8|16|TRBJ1-5
TGTGCCAGCAGCTTGCGCACAGACTATAGCAATCAGCCCCAGCATTTT
CASSLRTDYSNQPQHF
>.|.|TRBV28|12|TRBJ1-2
TGTGCCAGCAGTTACCAGGGGCTGGGCTACACCTTC
CASSYQGLGYTF
>.|.|TRBV7-8|16|TRBJ2-5
TGTGCCAGCAGCTTAGTGACTGCGGTACGCCAAGAGACCCAGTACTTC
CASSLVTAVRQETQYF
>once|TRBD2|TRBV7-8|16|TRBJ2-4
TGTGCCAGCAGCCCCCGTAGCGGGATAGCCAAAAACATTCAGTACTTC
CASSPRSGIAKNIQYF
>once|.|TRBV6-5|15|TRBJ1-6
TGTGCCAGCAGTTACACTAAACCGATTAATTCACCCCTCCACTTT
CASSYTKPINSPLHF